The 28 T cell receptor beta chains reported below all come from one sample, sequenced in a study of blood T cell repertoires in COVID-19. Clones were sequenced by immunoSEQ multiplex PCR, and TCRdb holds only the in-frame ones, with some missing. The sample has around 150,000 clones; 70% to 85% are singletons. Sequenced input: peripheral blood. These receptors came from a woman in her 40s with COVID-19, enrolled during active disease.

The V and J genes are TRBV6-5 and TRBJ1-6, with D perhaps matching TRBD1 (5 bases). Trimming pared 6 bases from V and 7 bases from J, leaving 16 bases between. This CDR3 spans 15 amino acids. Germline V CDR1 and CDR2: MNHEY, SVGAGI. The chain's CDR3 is CASRPPGLQNSPLHF. Written as DNA, the CDR3 is TGTGCCAGCAGACCCCCGGGACTCCAGAATTCACCCCTCCACTTT.

With respect to this clone: This same CDR3 is encoded by further DNA sequences in the sample. This chain's CDR3 is CASSIPAGSGNTIYF. The CDR3 DNA follows: TGTGCCAGTAGTATTCCAGCGGGAAGTGGGAACACCATATATTTT. The chain couples TRBV19 to TRBJ1-3; unclear D gene. V lost 3 bases and J lost 7, with 16 bases in between. The germline gives CDR1 LNHDA, CDR2 SQIVND (reference sequence). This CDR3 is built from 15 residues.

This clone has a single count. The chain has TRBV18 and TRBJ1-1; D is perhaps TRBD1 (5 bases). Germline CDR1 KGHSH, CDR2 LQKENI. The CDR3 contains 14 residues. The V end lost 0 bases, the J end lost 5 bases, and 10 bases lay between the germline ends. DNA for the CDR3: TGTGCCAGCTCACCACCCGCAGGGAGGACTGAAGCTTTCTTT. It specifies CASSPPAGRTEAFF. Supplemented by reference TRBV18 and TRBJ1-1, the full variable domain reads NAGVMQNPRHLVRRRGQEARLRCSPMKGHSHVYWYRQLPEEGLKFMVYLQKENIIDESGMPKERFSAEFPKEGPSILRIQQVVRGDSAAYFCASSPPAGRTEAFFGQGTRLTVV.

The table lists this clone with a count of one. V is TRBV28 and J is TRBJ2-3, with 7 nucleotides matching TRBD2. The CDR3 consists of 14 residues. Per germline, CDR1 MDHEN and CDR2 SYDVKM. V lost 7 bases, J lost 3 bases, and 7 bases stayed unmatched. Here the CDR3 DNA reads TGTGCCAGCAATAATGGGAGGGGTACAGATACGCAGTATTTT. Encoded protein: CASNNGRGTDTQYF.

V usage is TRBV27 and J usage is TRBJ2-3; weak D call: TRBD2 (5 bases). V was shortened by 0 bases and J by 8 bases, with 15 bases between the two germline ends. Per the germline V gene, CDR1 is MNHEY and CDR2 is SMNVEV (reference sequence). CDR3 size: 15 residues. CDR3 amino acids: CASSLSVGPGITQYF. The CDR3 DNA reads as TGTGCCAGCAGTTTATCGGTAGGACCGGGGATTACGCAGTATTTT.

The chain combines TRBV2 with TRBJ1-1, with D perhaps matching TRBD1 (6 bases). Trimming cost V 10 bases and J 0 bases, with 21 bases left between them. From germline, CDR1 is SNHLY and CDR2 FYNNEI. The CDR3 covers 16 residues. The CDR3 spells CAIIHGDKTLNTEAFF. The CDR3 DNA follows: TGTGCCATCATCCACGGGGACAAAACCCTGAACACTGAAGCTTTCTTT.

This clone was seen once. The chain couples TRBV3-1 (or the pseudogene TRBV3-2) to TRBJ2-1; TRBD2 agrees at 7 bases. Per the germline V gene, CDR1 is LGHDT and CDR2 is YNNKEL (reference sequence). The CDR3 length is 14 residues. V shed 1 base, J shed 5 bases, and the junction held 2 bases outside the gene matches. The CDR3, as DNA: TGTGCCAGCAGCCAAGTCGGGGGGAACAATGAGCAGTTCTTC. This sequence encodes CASSQVGGNNEQFF.

This clone was observed a handful of times. The chain carries TRBV6-1 and TRBJ2-5; TRBD2 agrees at 12 bases. This CDR3 spans 16 amino acids. Per germline, CDR1 MNHNS and CDR2 SASEGT. V lost 4 bases to trimming and J lost 5 bases; unmatched junction nucleotides: 8. For the CDR3, the DNA is TGTGCCAGCAGTGGTGGACTAGCGGGGATGGAGGAGACCCAGTACTTC. Translated, it gives CASSGGLAGMEETQYF.

This chain links TRBV19 with TRBJ2-6, with D possibly being TRBD1 (7 bases). From germline, CDR1 is LNHDA and CDR2 SQIVND (reference sequence). Deletions cut 7 bases from V and 0 bases from J, with 19 bases between. This CDR3 is 18 amino acids long. DNA for the CDR3: TGTGCCAGTACCCAAAGGAGGGGGCGGACCTCTGGGGCCAACGTCCTGACTTTC. Translated: CASTQRRGRTSGANVLTF.

The chain recombines TRBV6-5 with TRBJ2-7; 9 bases agree with TRBD1. The germline CDR1 and CDR2 sequences are MNHEY and SVGAGI. CDR3 length equals 15 residues. J was trimmed by 1 base and V by 5 bases; bases with no gene match: 6. The CDR3 nucleotides are TGTGCCAGCAGTCGCGGGACAGGGCAATCCTACGAGCAGTACTTC. This codes for CASSRGTGQSYEQYF.

The rearrangement links TRBV19 to TRBJ2-1; the match to TRBD2 covers 11 bases. V dropped 2 bases and J dropped 2; count of bases not matched to a gene: 2. Germline lookup yields CDR1 LNHDA and CDR2 SQIVND (reference sequence). CDR3 size: 16 residues. CDR3 residues: CASSILTSGTYNEQFF. The CDR3 DNA sequence: TGTGCCAGTAGTATACTGACTAGCGGGACCTACAATGAGCAGTTCTTC.

This chain uses TRBV19 with TRBJ2-7; TRBD1 matches 7 bases. The V and J ends lost 10 bases and 1 base, in that order; junction bases with no gene match: 10. The germline V gene encodes CDR1 LNHDA and CDR2 SQIVND (reference sequence). The CDR3 runs 14 residues. CDR3 sequence reads: CATTTGTASYEQYF. The CDR3, as DNA: TGTGCCACCACCACCGGGACAGCATCCTACGAGCAGTACTTC.

The table lists this clone with many counts. This sequence joins TRBV6-2 or TRBV6-3 and TRBJ2-6; D uncertain. This CDR3 is 15 amino acids long. CDR1 is MNHEY, CDR2 SVGEGT, per germline. Trimming shortened V by 4 bases and J by 4 bases, and 11 bases separated the two germline ends. CDR3 sequence (DNA): TGTGCCAGCAGTTCTTCTTTATCCGGGGCCAACGTCCTGACTTTC. The encoded protein is CASSSSLSGANVLTF.

The chain recombines TRBV19 with TRBJ2-2, with 14 bases lining up with TRBD2. The CDR3 has 17 amino acids. Germline V gene sequence: CDR1 LNHDA, CDR2 SQIVND (reference sequence). V shed 4 bases and J 4 bases; nucleotides not matched to a gene: 5. This chain's CDR3 is CASSSSGLAGATGELFF. The CDR3 DNA sequence: TGTGCCAGTAGTAGCTCGGGACTAGCGGGAGCCACCGGGGAGCTGTTTTTT.

CDR3 region: CASRGQGSSYNSPLHF. The CDR3 DNA is TGTGCCAGCAGGGGACAGGGAAGCTCCTATAATTCACCCCTCCACTTT. This chain links TRBV7-9 with TRBJ1-6; 9 bases align to TRBD1. With V trimmed by 6 bases and J by 0 bases, 3 bases remained unmatched. The CDR3 runs 16 residues. The germline V gene has CDR1 SEHNR and CDR2 FQNEAQ (reference sequence).

In DNA, the CDR3 is TGTGCCAGTAGCCAGGGACAGAGGAGCAATCAGCCCCAGCATTTT. Protein sequence: CASSQGQRSNQPQHF. The rearrangement uses TRBV19 and TRBJ1-5; 7 positions match TRBD1. Germline V lookup: CDR1 LNHDA, CDR2 SQIVND (reference sequence). V was clipped by 6 bases and J by 1 base; unmatched bases: 6. The CDR3 contains 15 residues.

This rearrangement joins TRBV9 to TRBJ2-1; TRBD2 matches 9 bases. The CDR3 extends over 16 amino acids. V dropped 4 bases and J dropped 5; count of bases not matched to a gene: 10. Germline CDR1 is SGDLS and CDR2 is YYNGEE. DNA of the CDR3: TGTGCCAGCAGCCCCCGGGTAGCGGGAGCCAACAATGAGCAGTTCTTC. Protein product: CASSPRVAGANNEQFF.

The chain employs TRBV7-3 and TRBJ2-7, with 7 bases matching TRBD1. Germline V gene data show CDR1 as SGHTA and CDR2 as FQGTGA. V lost 5 bases, J lost 6 bases, and 13 bases stayed unmatched. The CDR3 is made up of 15 amino acids. The CDR3 loop reads CASSPELTGIGEQYF. DNA for the CDR3: TGTGCCAGCAGCCCAGAACTGACAGGGATCGGCGAGCAGTACTTC.

The J gene is TRBJ2-3, the V gene TRBV5-4, with TRBD2 matching over 9 bases. V was clipped by 6 bases and J by 4 bases; unmatched bases: 18. This CDR3 has 18 residues. Germline CDR1 and CDR2: SGHNT and YYREEE (reference sequence). The CDR3 DNA follows: TGTGCCAGCACCCTCCCCCCCGGCGAGCGGGGGGCCCCAGATACGCAGTATTTT. The encoded protein is CASTLPPGERGAPDTQYF.

The chain uses TRBV28 and TRBJ2-1, with D possibly being TRBD1 (5 bases). The CDR3 is 13 residues long. Germline CDR1 reads MDHEN; CDR2 reads SYDVKM. V shed 2 bases and J shed 12 bases, with 14 bases lying between them. The CDR3 DNA reads as TGTGCCAGCAGTTTAGTCCTGACAGATCGGCAGTTCTTC. This translates into CASSLVLTDRQFF.

In its sample, this clone was seen many times. The chain joins TRBV11-2 to TRBJ2-1; D unclear. This CDR3 is built from 12 residues. From germline, CDR1 is SGHAT and CDR2 FQNNGV. Trimming took 1 base from V and 7 from J, leaving 5 bases between them. The CDR3 DNA sequence: TGTGCCAGCAGCTTAGTGGAGAATGAGCAGTTCTTC. This translates into CASSLVENEQFF.

The table lists this clone with a few counts. The chain carries TRBV30 and TRBJ1-5, with 7 bases identical to TRBD1. Germline V gene sequence: CDR1 GTSNPN, CDR2 SVGIG (reference sequence). This CDR3 has 13 residues. V was pared by 3 bases and J by 2 bases, with 1 base of the junction left unmatched. The CDR3: CAWRQGGNQPQHF. The CDR3 DNA sequence: TGTGCCTGGAGGCAGGGGGGCAATCAGCCCCAGCATTTT.

This clone was counted between two and nine times. The chain joins TRBV3-1 (or the pseudogene TRBV3-2) to TRBJ1-3; D remains unclear. The V and J ends lost 2 bases and 1 base respectively, with 9 bases between them. Germline V gene data show CDR1 as LGHDT and CDR2 as YNNKEL (reference sequence). This CDR3 spans 15 amino acids. The CDR3 DNA reads as TGTGCCAGCAGCCAATTAAGCGGTTCTGGAAACACCATATATTTT. Its protein product is CASSQLSGSGNTIYF.

The V gene is TRBV7-9, the J gene TRBJ2-1; 8 nucleotides agree with TRBD2. Germline CDR1 is SEHNR and CDR2 is FQNEAQ (reference sequence). CDR3 length: 15 residues. J gave up 6 bases and V 2 bases, and 6 bases lay outside the gene matches. Here the CDR3 DNA reads TGTGCCAGCAGCTTAATTTCAGCGGGAGTCAATGAGCAGTTCTTC. As protein: CASSLISAGVNEQFF.

CDR3 coding DNA: TGTGCCAGCAGCCGACAGGGGGTACCTGAAGCTTTCTTT. Translated, it gives CASSRQGVPEAFF. The chain carries TRBV5-6 and TRBJ1-1; 9 nucleotides align to TRBD1. Trimming cost V 4 bases and J 6 bases; bases outside gene matches: 4. CDR3 length: 13 amino acids. The germline gives CDR1 SGHDT, CDR2 YYEEEE.

The rearrangement uses TRBV5-1 and TRBJ1-2, with D perhaps matching TRBD1 (6 bases). CDR1 SGHRS and CDR2 YFSETQ come from the germline V gene. Trimming shortened V by 2 bases and J by 4 bases, and 15 bases separated the two germline ends. CDR3 length: 15 amino acids. The CDR3: CASSFNVDSPYGYTF. Written as DNA, the CDR3 is TGCGCCAGCAGCTTCAACGTGGACAGTCCCTATGGCTACACCTTC. The full variable domain, with the rest looked up from reference TRBV5-1 and TRBJ1-2, is KAGVTQTPRYLIKTRGQQVTLSCSPISGHRSVSWYQQTPGQGLQFLFEYFSETQRNKGNFPGRFSGRQFSNSRSEMNVSTLELGDSALYLCASSFNVDSPYGYTFGSGTRLTVV.

This clone was seen once. J is TRBJ2-3 and V is TRBV21-1; no check of the table's D call, TRBD2, against the DNA was made. TRBV21-1 has pseudogene status. The CDR3 consists of 9 residues. CDR3 residues: CASGGTQYF. The CDR3 region has the DNA TGTGCCAGCGGGGGGACGCAGTATTTT.

The chain uses TRBV23-1 and TRBJ2-3, with TRBD2 matching over 8 bases. TRBV23-1 is marked as an open reading frame, function uncertain. The CDR3 has 16 residues. Unmatched junction bases numbered 10, after V lost 6 bases and J lost 2 bases. CDR3: CASSAPTSGFTDTQYF. As DNA, the CDR3 is TGCGCCAGCAGCGCCCCCACTAGCGGATTCACAGATACGCAGTATTTT.